This TCR beta chain stems from a study of blood T cell repertoires in COVID-19. At the level of the study: Researchers got acute and convalescent COVID-19 samples from the United States, Italy and Spain. From T cells, B-cell-depleted T cells, or PBMCs came the material, which was cDNA or gDNA.

As processed by the authors: Estimates of nucleated cell counts were drawn from the amplification of reference gene primers. Sequencing used immunoSEQ multiplex PCR; TCRdb keeps in-frame clones, though not all of them. V and J calls and clone size are those listed in that table; D and trimming were worked out from the DNA. The sample records 250,000 to 300,000 clones, 75% to 90% being singletons. With 0 bases removed from V and 10 bases from J, the gap between germline ends came to 12 bases. This CDR3 has 13 residues. Germline-derived CDR1 and CDR2 are SNHLY and FYNNEI. The V and J genes are TRBV2 and TRBJ1-1; D not certain. Material: peripheral blood. The receptor was isolated from a man aged 50 or older with acute or convalescent COVID-19. The CDR3 region has the DNA TGTGCCAGCAGTGAAGCGGCGGTTTTGGTAGCTTTCTTT. Translated, it gives CASSEAAVLVAFF.